The 11 T cell receptor beta chains in this list originate from one sample, sequenced in a study of blood T cell repertoires in COVID-19. Clones were sequenced by immunoSEQ multiplex PCR, and TCRdb holds only the in-frame ones, with some missing. Among roughly 200,000 clones listed, about three quarters were seen once. What was sequenced was peripheral blood. These receptors all stem from a woman aged 45-65 years with active or convalescent COVID-19.

The V and J genes are TRBV28 and TRBJ1-2; D remains unclear. Per germline, CDR1 MDHEN and CDR2 SYDVKM. The germline V and J ends were trimmed by 3 bases and 1 base, with 15 bases remaining between them. The CDR3 is made up of 16 amino acids. The CDR3: CASSFLPGLGNYGYTF. CDR3 sequence (DNA): TGTGCCAGCAGTTTTCTTCCCGGACTCGGTAACTATGGCTACACCTTC.

The chain uses TRBV7-3 and TRBJ2-3; TRBD2 matches at 12 bases. This CDR3 region has 15 residues. In germline, CDR1 is SGHTA, CDR2 FQGTGA. V was pared by 5 bases and J by 5 bases, with 5 bases of the junction left unmatched. The DNA for the CDR3 is TGTGCCAGCAGCCTAGCGGGGGGGCGTAAAGATACGCAGTATTTT. Translation gives CASSLAGGRKDTQYF.

The CDR3 region has the DNA TGTGCCAGCAGTAGGACAGGCCACATGAACACTGAAGCTTTCTTT. Protein sequence: CASSRTGHMNTEAFF. The chain carries TRBV2 and TRBJ1-1; 7 bases line up with TRBD1. The V gene end was trimmed by 5 bases and the J gene end by 0 bases; junction bases not matched to a gene: 6. The CDR3 is made up of 15 amino acids. Germline-derived CDR1 and CDR2 are SNHLY and FYNNEI.

This sequence joins TRBV19 and TRBJ1-2, with 7 nucleotides matching TRBD1. Looked up from germline, CDR1 is LNHDA and CDR2 is SQIVND (reference sequence). The CDR3 length is 14 residues. Trimming took 6 bases from V and 7 from J; bases not matched to a gene: 11. The CDR3 nucleotides are TGTGCCAGTAGATCCCAGGCGACAGGGTCTGGCTACACCTTC. It encodes CASRSQATGSGYTF.

The chain carries TRBV4-2 and TRBJ2-7; 8 positions match TRBD1. Germline-derived CDR1 and CDR2 are LGHNA and YNFKEQ. J was trimmed by 4 bases and V by 2 bases; bases with no gene match: 10. The CDR3 extends over 16 amino acids. The CDR3 coding sequence is TGTGCCAGCAGCCAAAATCAGGGGGCGCTGGGGTACGAGCAGTACTTC. Translated: CASSQNQGALGYEQYF.

The chain carries TRBV11-2 and TRBJ1-1; 8 bases agree with TRBD1. J was trimmed by 10 bases and V by 5 bases; bases with no gene match: 15. This CDR3 is built from 15 residues. Germline assignment: CDR1 SGHAT and CDR2 FQNNGV. The CDR3 region is CASSNTGTGRTRAFF. CDR3 DNA: TGTGCCAGCAGCAACACCGGGACAGGACGGACAAGAGCTTTCTTT.

The chain carries TRBV21-1 and TRBJ1-5; TRBD1 reflects the table's D call only, with no check against the DNA. TRBV21-1 is a documented pseudogene. The CDR3 spans 18 residues. The CDR3 DNA reads TGTGCCAGCAGCAAACCAGCGCTCGGGCAGGGGTATGATCAGCCCCAGCATTTT. Residues: CASSKPALGQGYDQPQHF.

This clone was counted between two and nine times. V is TRBV6-4 and J is TRBJ1-2; 7 bases fit TRBD1. The V gene end was trimmed by 4 bases and the J gene end by 4 bases; junction bases not matched to a gene: 9. The CDR3 extends over 15 amino acids. Germline values: CDR1 MRHNA, CDR2 SNTAGT. DNA of the CDR3: TGTGCCAGCAGTGGTAAGATGGACAGGCGCTATGGCTACACCTTC. Its translation: CASSGKMDRRYGYTF.

The gene calls are TRBV12-2 and TRBJ2-2; TRBD1, the D gene given by the table, was not confirmed from the DNA. TRBV12-2 is classified as a pseudogene. The length of the CDR3 is 17 residues. Here the CDR3 DNA reads TGTGCAAGTCGCCGCACCCAGGGACAGGGAAACACCGGGGAGCTGTTTTTT. Its translation is CASRRTQGQGNTGELFF.

The chain is built from TRBV7-3 and TRBJ1-1; 8 bases fit TRBD1. The germline V gene has CDR1 SGHTA and CDR2 FQGTGA. V lost 1 base, J lost 10 bases, and 8 bases stayed unmatched. The CDR3 totals 14 residues. CDR3 sequence: CASSLNGFRGRAFF. The CDR3 DNA reads as TGTGCCAGCAGCTTAAATGGCTTCAGGGGGCGAGCTTTCTTT.

The J gene is TRBJ2-1, the V gene TRBV24-1; 10 bases line up with TRBD1. The CDR3 covers 16 residues. Germline CDR1 KGHDR, CDR2 SFDVKD. The junction had 6 bases not matched to a gene; V was cut back by 2 bases and J by 6 bases. As DNA, the CDR3 is TGTGCCACCAGTGATTCCCGGGACAGGGGTCTCAATGAGCAGTTCTTC. Translated: CATSDSRDRGLNEQFF.